This T cell receptor (beta chain) stems from a study of shared clonotypes between healthy human individuals. Study-wide context: For every donor, three CD4 naive, three CD4 memory, two CD8 naive and one CD8 memory plates were used. Study-level points and caveats: Roughly 5% of naive CD4 clonotypes were shared across four donors. Despite large depth, rarefaction showed incomplete sorted-subset sequencing. Among donors, clonotype sharing was expected to be affected by sequencing depth.

About this clone itself: The antigen is unknown.

Between the trimmed V and J ends, which lost 4 bases and 0 bases, there was a span of 9 bases. CDR1 and CDR2 from the germline V gene are MGHRA and YSYEKL. The CDR3 extends over 15 amino acids. Using immunoSEQ multiplex PCR, the repertoire was profiled, and TCRdb retains in-frame clones only, with some absent. The data show over 2,000,000 clones, about 93% seen once. In the naive CD8 group, cells lacked CD45RO and were positively selected for CCR7, so terminally differentiated effector memory CD45RA+ cells were left out. The origin of this receptor is a man younger than 35 in good health. Some clones in this sample may be carry-over from other donors' samples. The source material was naive CD8+ T cells from PBMCs. The chain uses TRBV4-1 and TRBJ1-4; D remains unclear. The DNA of the CDR3 is TGCGCCAGCAGCCCATTGGGAGCAACTAATGAAAAACTGTTTTTT. It encodes CASSPLGATNEKLFF.